The source of this TCR beta chain is a study of T cells after yellow fever vaccination. 5'RACE template switching added a universal primer site and UMIs to TCR cDNA. Each CDR3 protein gets one entry after TCRdb re-called the 5' RACE reads with MiXCR. The table shows over 300,000 distinct CDR3 sequences, with 3% to 4.5% occurring only once. The CDR3 contains 13 residues. Trimming cost V 2 bases and J 1 base, with 5 bases left between them. From germline, CDR1 is SEHNR and CDR2 FQNEAQ (reference sequence). Study observations and caveats: Sorted repertoires could include abundant contaminating clonotypes from bulk cells. Overall, a small share of clonotypes was seen in both CD4 and CD8 compartments.

This clonotype appeared a few times. Its cognate antigen is unknown. This chain links TRBV7-9 with TRBJ1-2, with D unresolved. Material: PBMCs, obtained on the day of the yellow fever booster vaccination. The sequence came from a man younger than 35 who received the YFV17D yellow fever vaccine. CDR3 sequence reads: CASSLSDNYGYTF. CDR3 DNA sequence: TGTGCCAGCAGCTTATCAGATAACTATGGCTACACCTTC.